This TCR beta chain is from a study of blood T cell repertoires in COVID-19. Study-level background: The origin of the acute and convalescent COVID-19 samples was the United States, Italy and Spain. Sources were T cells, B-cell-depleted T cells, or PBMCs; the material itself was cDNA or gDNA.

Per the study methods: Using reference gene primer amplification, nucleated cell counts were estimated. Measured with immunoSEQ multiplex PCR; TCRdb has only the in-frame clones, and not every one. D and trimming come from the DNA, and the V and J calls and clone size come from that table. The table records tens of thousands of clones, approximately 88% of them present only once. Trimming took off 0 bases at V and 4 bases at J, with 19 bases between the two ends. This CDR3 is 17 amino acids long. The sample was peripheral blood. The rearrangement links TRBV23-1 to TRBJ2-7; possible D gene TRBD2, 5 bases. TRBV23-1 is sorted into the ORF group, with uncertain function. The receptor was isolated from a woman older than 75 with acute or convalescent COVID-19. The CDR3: CASSQSEGEVAGYEQYF. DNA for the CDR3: TGCGCCAGCAGTCAATCAGAGGGCGAGGTAGCAGGATACGAGCAGTACTTC.